This T cell receptor (beta chain) was sequenced for a study of human T cells and chemical hapten exposure. Study conclusions and caveats: Expanded TCRs made up significantly more big CDR3 similarity clusters than controls did.

Germline CDR1 SGHDN, CDR2 FVKESK. The V and J ends lost 0 bases and 3 bases respectively, with 12 bases between them. This CDR3 is 17 amino acids long. This clonotype was counted ten times or more. What it binds is not known. The time point was: pre-sensitization, week 0. Treatment: therapeutic diphenylcyclopropenone sensitization with weekly scalp DPC. The donor pool consisted of alopecia patients aged 18 to 70 years, considered suitable for DPC. Individual cDNA molecules (in the library) carried attached unique molecular identifiers. TCRdb re-derived calls from the RACE reads in MiXCR, one entry per CDR3 protein. This table has approximately 400,000 distinct CDR3 sequences, approximately 5% appearing once.

This sequence joins TRBV14 and TRBJ2-6; D gene ambiguous. The TCR originated in a woman aged 45-59 years with alopecia areata. Some clones in this sample may be carry-over from other donors' samples. The input for sequencing was whole blood, taken in connection with sensitization to the hapten diphenylcyclopropenone (DPC). The CDR3 spells CASSQDLSGYGANVLTF. The CDR3, as DNA: TGTGCCAGCAGCCAAGATTTGTCGGGTTATGGGGCCAACGTCCTGACTTTC.